The entry below describes one T cell receptor beta chain. Its target is unknown. The CDR3 has 15 residues. This sample was included in a study of regulatory and conventional T cells in RAG deficiency. Study-level findings and limits: Omenn patients showed >90% Treg-Tconv overlap and shorter CDR3 lengths. Sorted Omenn CD25-high CD127-low cells may not be bona fide Tregs.

Generated by immunoSEQ multiplex PCR, the TCRdb table keeps only in-frame clones and is missing some. The repertoire includes tens of thousands of clones, about nine tenths of them detected once, and around 13% sits in the top ten. These records were also assigned to another study, of regulatory T cells. That study reports: The primer mix had 52 TRBV and 13 TRBJ primers.

This clonotype was sampled from a human donor in good health. The genes are TRBV12-2 and TRBJ2-6; the listed D gene, TRBD2, was not tested against the DNA. TRBV12-2 is described as a pseudogene. The material sequenced was CD8+ T cells sorted from blood. CDR3 in DNA: TGTGCAAGTCGCTCCGGACTAGCTGGGGCCAACGTCCTGACTTTC. Protein sequence: CASRSGLAGANVLTF.